The rows below give T cell receptor beta chains drawn from one sample of a study of T cells of healthy individuals. TCRdb used MiXCR to reprocess the 5' RACE reads, holding one entry per CDR3 protein. The sample holds fewer than 75,000 distinct CDR3 sequences; roughly 15% are singletons and the top ten take 4% to 5%. The source is a human donor in good health. The CDR3 runs from the conserved cysteine through the conserved F or W. D genes are given only for firm matches. Rows give clone size only sometimes, using once, few, many, or a class for an expanded clone.

cdr3_length	v_call	clone_size	j_call	d_call	cdr3_aa	cdr3_nt
15	TRBV12-3/TRBV12-4	few	TRBJ1-1	-	CASSLGQWGGTEAFF	TGTGCCAGCAGTTTAGGACAGTGGGGTGGCACTGAAGCTTTCTTT
18	TRBV6-5	many	TRBJ1-3	-	CASSYSGGIGSSGNTIYF	TGTGCCAGCAGTTACTCGGGGGGAATCGGGAGCTCTGGAAACACCATATATTTT
14	TRBV20-1	few	TRBJ1-5	-	CSARATLSNQPQHF	TGCAGTGCTAGGGCCACCCTAAGCAATCAGCCCCAGCATTTT
13	TRBV5-5	-	TRBJ1-5	-	CASCQGGDQPQHF	TGTGCCAGCTGCCAGGGTGGGGATCAGCCCCAGCATTTT
14	TRBV2	few	TRBJ2-7	-	CASSEALRGTEQYF	TGTGCCAGCAGTGAAGCGCTTCGGGGGACCGAGCAGTACTTC
15	TRBV25-1	few	TRBJ2-7	-	CASSETSGSTMEQYF	TGTGCCAGCAGTGAGACAAGCGGGTCCACGATGGAGCAGTACTTC
14	TRBV5-6	many	TRBJ2-5	-	CASSYGGGKETQYF	TGTGCCAGCAGCTACGGAGGGGGAAAAGAGACCCAGTACTTC
21	TRBV4-1	many	TRBJ2-1	TRBD2	CASSPWGVLPGRSGRYNEQFF	TGCGCCAGCAGCCCGTGGGGTGTCCTCCCGGGGAGGAGCGGGAGGTACAATGAGCAGTTCTTC
14	TRBV9	many	TRBJ2-2	TRBD2	CASSSRTSLGELFF	TGTGCCAGCAGCTCCCGGACTAGTCTCGGGGAGCTGTTTTTT
15	TRBV6-5	-	TRBJ1-1	-	CASSPASVGNTEAFF	TGTGCCAGCAGTCCGGCCTCAGTTGGGAACACTGAAGCTTTCTTT
17	TRBV11-2	few	TRBJ2-5	TRBD2	CASTLSTSGSPRETQYF	TGTGCCAGCACCCTTAGCACTAGCGGGAGCCCAAGAGAGACCCAGTACTTC
11	TRBV28	many	TRBJ2-3	-	CASTQRDTQYF	TGTGCCAGCACCCAACGAGATACGCAGTATTTT
12	TRBV12-3/TRBV12-4	many	TRBJ2-5	-	CASSLAKETQYF	TGTGCCAGCAGTTTAGCGAAGGAGACCCAGTACTTC
14	TRBV28	many	TRBJ2-7	TRBD1	CASRPRTGGYEQYF	TGTGCCAGCAGACCCAGGACAGGGGGCTACGAGCAGTACTTC
13	TRBV7-9	many	TRBJ2-1	-	CASSKGGLNEQFF	TGTGCCAGCAGTAAGGGGGGCCTGAATGAGCAGTTCTTC
14	TRBV20-1	many	TRBJ2-1	TRBD2	CSAFGLGDGGEQFF	TGCAGTGCTTTTGGACTAGGGGACGGGGGTGAGCAGTTCTTC
15	TRBV12-3/TRBV12-4	many	TRBJ2-5	TRBD2	CASSGSGAYQETQYF	TGTGCCAGCAGCGGTAGCGGGGCGTACCAAGAGACCCAGTACTTC
12	TRBV7-9	few	TRBJ2-1	TRBD2	CASVTSGNEQFF	TGTGCCAGCGTGACTAGCGGCAATGAGCAGTTCTTC
13	TRBV29-1	many	TRBJ1-1	-	CSVGLNLNTEAFF	TGCAGCGTGGGACTGAACCTGAACACTGAAGCTTTCTTT
14	TRBV6-2/TRBV6-3	many	TRBJ2-1	-	CASRDSGSYNEQFF	TGTGCCAGCAGGGATAGTGGGTCCTACAATGAGCAGTTCTTC
11	TRBV20-1	many	TRBJ2-7	-	CSARGGYEQYF	TGCAGTGCTAGAGGGGGCTACGAGCAGTACTTC
16	TRBV7-2	few	TRBJ2-1	TRBD2	CASSPTGLAGFYEQFF	TGTGCCAGCAGCCCGACGGGACTAGCGGGATTCTATGAGCAGTTCTTC
14	TRBV7-2	few	TRBJ2-7	-	CASSLPRGSYEQYF	TGTGCCAGCAGCTTACCGAGGGGGTCCTACGAGCAGTACTTC
17	TRBV15	-	TRBJ2-4	TRBD1	CATSRVGQGAAKNIQYF	TGTGCCACCAGCAGAGTAGGACAGGGGGCGGCCAAAAACATTCAGTACTTC
14	TRBV4-1	once	TRBJ1-6	-	CASSQSLTGAPLHF	TGCGCCAGCAGCCAAAGTTTAACGGGGGCACCCCTCCACTTT
15	TRBV27	many	TRBJ2-5	TRBD1	CASSLKTGWQETQYF	TGTGCCAGCAGTTTAAAGACAGGGTGGCAAGAGACCCAGTACTTC
13	TRBV7-9	-	TRBJ1-2	-	CASSFSGVDGYTF	TGTGCCAGCAGCTTTTCGGGGGTTGATGGCTACACCTTC
18	TRBV11-2	-	TRBJ1-3	TRBD1	CASSLTGQKTISGNTIYF	TGTGCCAGCAGCTTAACGGGACAGAAAACAATCTCTGGAAACACCATATATTTT
10	TRBV2	many	TRBJ2-7	-	CASSGYEQYF	TGTGCCAGCAGTGGTTACGAGCAGTACTTC
14	TRBV2	medium-sized	TRBJ2-1	TRBD2	CASSPGGSWNEQFF	TGTGCCAGCAGTCCGGGCGGGAGCTGGAATGAGCAGTTCTTC
17	TRBV5-1	-	TRBJ2-7	-	CASSLAVMGERTYEQYF	TGCGCCAGCAGCTTGGCCGTCATGGGGGAGCGTACCTACGAGCAGTACTTC
16	TRBV2	few	TRBJ2-7	-	CASLHAALDFSYEQYF	TGTGCCAGCCTACATGCCGCCTTGGACTTCTCCTACGAGCAGTACTTC
15	TRBV12-3/TRBV12-4	few	TRBJ1-5	TRBD1	CASSPGQASPQPQHF	TGTGCCAGCAGCCCAGGACAGGCCTCTCCTCAGCCCCAGCATTTT
14	TRBV20-1	few	TRBJ2-7	TRBD2	CSAKRTRVSYEQYF	TGCAGTGCTAAAAGGACTAGGGTTTCCTACGAGCAGTACTTC
14	TRBV28	-	TRBJ2-7	-	CASLGRGSAYEQYF	TGTGCCAGCCTAGGGAGGGGGTCCGCCTACGAGCAGTACTTC
21	TRBV24-1	many	TRBJ2-1	TRBD1	CATSDPRDRDLAYYGYNEQFF	TGTGCCACCAGTGACCCCCGGGACAGGGATCTCGCATACTACGGATACAATGAGCAGTTCTTC
16	TRBV5-1	few	TRBJ1-4	TRBD1	CASSPGQIATNEKLFF	TGCGCCAGCAGCCCGGGACAGATTGCAACTAATGAAAAACTGTTTTTT
17	TRBV4-1	few	TRBJ2-3	TRBD2	CASSQGLAGEDLDTQYF	TGCGCCAGCAGCCAAGGACTAGCGGGAGAGGATCTAGATACGCAGTATTTT
19	TRBV4-3	few	TRBJ2-1	TRBD2	CASSLSLGLAGVQNNEQFF	TGCGCCAGCAGCTTAAGCCTCGGACTAGCGGGAGTTCAGAACAATGAGCAGTTCTTC
13	TRBV7-9	many	TRBJ2-7	-	CASRGQGSDEQYF	TGTGCCAGCAGAGGTCAGGGTTCCGACGAGCAGTACTTC
14	TRBV6-6	few	TRBJ2-7	TRBD2	CASSPSGSDYEQYF	TGTGCCAGCAGCCCTAGCGGGTCTGACTACGAGCAGTACTTC
16	TRBV4-1	few	TRBJ1-3	-	CASSQVRGRPGNTIYF	TGCGCCAGCAGCCAAGTCCGGGGGAGGCCTGGAAACACCATATATTTT
17	TRBV2	few	TRBJ2-2	-	CASSDPRDTANTGELFF	TGTGCCAGCAGTGATCCCCGGGACACCGCGAACACCGGGGAGCTGTTTTTT
13	TRBV9	many	TRBJ2-1	-	CASSVEDYNEQFF	TGTGCCAGCAGCGTAGAAGATTACAATGAGCAGTTCTTC
15	TRBV20-1	many	TRBJ1-4	-	CSARPTDRESEKLFF	TGCAGTGCTAGACCTACGGACAGAGAGAGTGAAAAACTGTTTTTT
13	TRBV4-1	many	TRBJ1-6	-	CASSLGTQTRLHF	TGCGCCAGCAGCCTAGGAACCCAGACGCGCCTCCACTTT
14	TRBV5-1	few	TRBJ1-1	TRBD1	CVSRLQGPNTEAFF	TGCGTCAGCAGATTACAGGGGCCCAACACTGAAGCTTTCTTT
15	TRBV7-9	few	TRBJ2-5	TRBD2	CASSLDRTSVETQYF	TGTGCCAGCAGCTTAGACCGGACTAGCGTGGAGACCCAGTACTTC
14	TRBV19	-	TRBJ2-7	-	CASSISGATYEQYF	TGTGCCAGTAGTATTTCCGGGGCAACCTACGAGCAGTACTTC
16	TRBV4-2	many	TRBJ2-6	-	CASSQDVLTGANVLTF	TGTGCCAGCAGCCAAGATGTGCTTACTGGGGCCAACGTCCTGACTTTC
15	TRBV12-3/TRBV12-4	-	TRBJ2-1	TRBD1	CASSFGTGGYNEQFF	TGTGCCAGCAGTTTTGGGACAGGGGGCTACAATGAGCAGTTCTTC
16	TRBV6-5	-	TRBJ1-1	-	CASKGARGHLNTEAFF	TGTGCCAGCAAAGGGGCCAGGGGTCACTTGAACACTGAAGCTTTCTTT
15	TRBV5-6	-	TRBJ2-7	TRBD2	CASSLRPSGSYEQYF	TGTGCCAGCAGCCTCCGCCCTAGCGGCTCCTACGAGCAGTACTTC
16	TRBV5-5	few	TRBJ1-6	-	CASSLPASSYNSPLHF	TGTGCCAGCAGCCTCCCGGCTAGCTCCTATAATTCACCCCTCCACTTT
13	TRBV7-2	-	TRBJ1-1	-	CASSFRTATEAFF	TGTGCCAGCAGCTTTAGGACCGCCACTGAAGCTTTCTTT
14	TRBV28	-	TRBJ2-7	-	CASIDGTVSYEQYF	TGTGCCAGCATCGATGGGACGGTCTCCTACGAGCAGTACTTC
15	TRBV5-5	many	TRBJ1-4	-	CASSHEDGQNEKLFF	TGTGCCAGCAGCCATGAAGACGGACAGAATGAAAAACTGTTTTTT
16	TRBV10-3	once	TRBJ1-6	-	CAINSGSELYNSPLHF	TGTGCCATAAATTCTGGTTCGGAGCTATATAATTCACCCCTCCACTTT
14	TRBV20-1	few	TRBJ2-1	-	CSARVVIGYNEQFF	TGCAGTGCTAGAGTAGTGATAGGCTACAATGAGCAGTTCTTC
15	TRBV18	-	TRBJ2-7	-	CASSRTEVSSYEQYF	TGTGCCAGCTCACGGACGGAAGTTAGCTCCTACGAGCAGTACTTC